Listed here are 17 T cell receptor beta chains from one sample, sequenced in a study of T cells in Graves' hyperthyroidism and ophthalmopathy. Regions amplified from RNA transcripts were the TCR beta CDR3 regions. An initial round of RT-PCR targeting the TCR CDR3 relied on the HTBI primer set. MiXCR was run by TCRdb on the multiplex PCR reads, yielding one entry per CDR3 protein. The sample carries some 500,000 distinct CDR3 sequences, around 22% recorded once. The source material was blood. The receptors come from a woman aged 30 to 39 with Graves' ophthalmopathy.

This clonotype was recorded many times. The chain links TRBV12-3 or TRBV12-4 to TRBJ2-5; 7 nucleotides line up with TRBD1. This CDR3 contains 15 residues. J lost 2 bases, V lost 4 bases, and 7 bases had no gene match. The CDR3 sequence is CASSYRAGGQETQYF. CDR3 DNA sequence: TGTGCCAGCAGTTACCGGGCAGGGGGACAAGAGACCCAGTACTTC.

This clonotype was seen ten or more times. The chain has TRBV6-2 or TRBV6-3 and TRBJ1-5, with 8 bases fitting TRBD1. Germline loops: CDR1 MNHEY, CDR2 SVGEGT. The CDR3 extends over 16 amino acids. V dropped 2 bases and J dropped 2; count of bases not matched to a gene: 5. The CDR3 nucleotides are TGTGCCAGCAGTTACGCGAGACAGGGGCGCAATCAGCCCCAGCATTTT. It encodes CASSYARQGRNQPQHF.

The V gene is TRBV28, the J gene TRBJ1-5, with a weak D call TRBD1 (6 bases). V lost 6 bases to trimming and J lost 3 bases, with 15 bases between them. The CDR3 runs to 15 residues. Germline-derived CDR1 and CDR2 are MDHEN and SYDVKM. DNA of the CDR3: TGTGCCAGCAGAAGGACAGACCTCGTCAATCAGCCCCAGCATTTT. Its protein product is CASRRTDLVNQPQHF.

In its sample, this clonotype was seen many times. The chain joins TRBV6-1 to TRBJ2-7; 8 bases are a match to TRBD1. V lost 7 bases, J lost 5 bases, and 10 bases stayed unmatched. Looked up from germline, CDR1 is MNHNS and CDR2 is SASEGT. The CDR3 contains 14 residues. CDR3 bases: TGTGCCAGCACTGTGACAGGGGAGACCCACGAGCAGTACTTC. It yields the protein CASTVTGETHEQYF.

The chain uses TRBV11-3 and TRBJ1-5; tentative D call: TRBD1 (5 bases). The CDR3 totals 20 residues. Germline V gene sequence: CDR1 SGHNT, CDR2 YENEEA. The V and J ends lost 1 base and 6 bases respectively, with 28 bases between them. CDR3 amino acids: CASSLGGFRDSRERGQPQHF. The DNA of the CDR3 is TGTGCCAGCAGCTTAGGAGGTTTCCGGGACTCCCGAGAGAGAGGTCAGCCCCAGCATTTT.

In this sample, this clonotype turned up many times. The chain is built from TRBV19 and TRBJ1-1; D gene ambiguous. V shed 3 bases and J shed 2 bases, with 10 bases lying between them. Germline assignment: CDR1 LNHDA and CDR2 SQIVND (reference sequence). CDR3 size: 14 residues. CDR3 coding DNA: TGTGCCAGTAGTATCCTCGCGGATAACACTGAAGCTTTCTTT. Residues: CASSILADNTEAFF.

This clonotype occurred many times. One base away lies a much larger clone, so this may be a sequencing read error. The chain carries TRBV7-9 and TRBJ1-2; D possibly corresponds to TRBD1 (5 bases). The CDR3 consists of 13 residues. The germline V gene encodes CDR1 SEHNR and CDR2 FQNEAQ (reference sequence). V was trimmed by 6 bases and J by 2 bases, leaving 10 bases between them. CDR3 in amino acids: CASRPQENYGYTF. The CDR3 nucleotides are TGTGCCAGCAGACCACAGGAAAACTATGGCTACACCTTC.

This chain uses TRBV12-3 or TRBV12-4 with TRBJ2-7, with D unclear. The CDR3 is 13 amino acids. The CDR3 nucleotides are TGTGTCTGCAGTTTTAACTCCCCCTACGAGCAGTACTTC. It yields the protein CVCSFNSPYEQYF.

The chain uses TRBV4-1 and TRBJ1-5; D remains ambiguous. The CDR3 covers 15 residues. V shed 0 bases and J shed 5 bases, with 11 bases lying between them. Germline V lookup: CDR1 MGHRA, CDR2 YSYEKL. CDR3 sequence reads: CASSQDSPVHQPQHF. CDR3 bases: TGCGCCAGCAGCCAAGATTCGCCAGTCCATCAGCCCCAGCATTTT.

The V and J genes are TRBV6-1 and TRBJ1-1, with D possibly being TRBD1 (5 bases). The CDR3 totals 15 residues. The V end lost 8 bases, the J end lost 1 base, and 17 bases lay between the germline ends. CDR1 and CDR2 from the germline V gene are MNHNS and SASEGT. CDR3 bases: TGTGCCAGCTTTAGGAGCGGACAACCGAACACTGAAGCTTTCTTT. This sequence encodes CASFRSGQPNTEAFF.

The chain couples TRBV3-1 to TRBJ1-3, with D possibly TRBD1 on 5 matching bases. Germline-derived CDR1 and CDR2 are LGHDT and YNNKEL (reference sequence). V lost 1 base to trimming and J lost 5 bases, with 12 bases between them. The CDR3 is 15 amino acids. The CDR3 nucleotides are TGTGCCAGCAGCCAAGGGCAGGGCGGGAGAAACACCATATATTTT. It translates to CASSQGQGGRNTIYF.

This clonotype has more than one count but fewer than ten. This chain connects TRBV4-1 to TRBJ2-6; TRBD1 is a possible D gene (6 bases). CDR1 MGHRA and CDR2 YSYEKL come from the germline V gene. The CDR3 is made up of 18 amino acids. V was pared by 5 bases and J by 1 base, with 18 bases between. CDR3 in amino acids: CASSVRDILSSGANVLTF. CDR3 DNA sequence: TGCGCCAGCAGCGTCCGGGACATACTCTCATCTGGGGCCAACGTCCTGACTTTC.

This clonotype was seen repeatedly, ten times or more. V usage is TRBV20-1 and J usage is TRBJ1-2; 8 nucleotides match TRBD1. The germline CDR1 and CDR2 sequences are DFQATT and SNEGSKA (reference sequence). This CDR3 is built from 13 residues. V lost 5 bases, J lost 7 bases, and 9 bases stayed unmatched. This chain's CDR3 is CSAVGQGSLGYTF. As DNA, the CDR3 is TGCAGTGCTGTCGGACAGGGAAGCCTTGGCTACACCTTC.

This chain links TRBV20-1 with TRBJ1-2; 8 nucleotides match TRBD1. Germline CDR1 reads DFQATT; CDR2 reads SNEGSKA (reference sequence). The CDR3 contains 14 residues. The V segment lost 7 bases and the J segment 2 bases; nucleotides outside the gene matches: 9. CDR3 residues: CSGIQGAENYGYTF. The CDR3, as DNA: TGCAGTGGCATCCAGGGGGCGGAAAACTATGGCTACACCTTC.

In this sample, this clonotype turned up many times. The chain links TRBV7-9 to TRBJ1-2; D is unclear. V lost 4 bases and J 3 bases, leaving 21 bases between the germline ends. Germline CDR1 and CDR2: SEHNR and FQNEAQ (reference sequence). This CDR3 is built from 17 residues. CDR3: CASSSKLLFGAYYGYTF. In DNA, the CDR3 is TGTGCCAGCAGCTCTAAACTTTTATTCGGAGCCTACTATGGCTACACCTTC. Based on the CDR3 plus reference TRBV7-9 and TRBJ1-2, the full variable domain is DTGVSQNPRHKITKRGQNVTFRCDPISEHNRLYWYRQTLGQGPEFLTYFQNEAQLEKSRLLSDRFSAERPKGSFSTLEIQRTEQGDSAMYLCASSSKLLFGAYYGYTFGSGTRLTVV.

As concerns this clonotype: This is likely a read error, given that the CDR3 carries no conserved phenylalanine or tryptophan at its end. The chain carries TRBV12-3 or TRBV12-4 and TRBJ1-5, with D perhaps TRBD1 (6 bases). This CDR3 contains 16 residues. V shed 5 bases and J shed 1 base, with 15 bases lying between them. The CDR3 protein is CASSPRYRESNQPQHV. DNA of the CDR3: TGTGCCAGCAGTCCTCGGTACAGGGAGAGCAATCAGCCCCAGCATGTT.

Ten or more counts support this clonotype. This chain connects TRBV27 to TRBJ1-5, with 8 nucleotides matching TRBD1. This CDR3 has 14 amino acids. CDR1 is MNHEY, CDR2 SMNVEV, per germline (reference sequence). V gave up 6 bases and J gave up 6 bases; unmatched junction bases: 7. The CDR3 bases are TGTGCCAGCAGGAACAGGGGGGTAGGTCAGCCCCAGCATTTT. It encodes CASRNRGVGQPQHF.